This T cell receptor (beta chain) comes out of a study of Graves' ophthalmopathy and Graves' hyperthyroidism. On the study more broadly: Before any treatment was given, at initial diagnosis, peripheral blood was collected.

Exclusion applied to patients with other autoimmune diseases, uncontrolled infections, pregnancy or lactation. Clinical symptoms and serum thyroxine were used for diagnosis; TRAb, thyroid ultrasound and orbital computed tomography were also relied on. Findings of the study overall: The model predicted ophthalmopathy progression with more than 70% sensitivity and approximately 72% specificity.

From RNA, the CDR3 regions of TCR beta chains were amplified and sequenced. Second-round multiplex PCR came after first-round RT-PCR with HTBI primers. TCRdb passed the multiplex PCR reads through MiXCR, listing each CDR3 protein once. The table lists about 480,000 distinct CDR3 sequences, around 14% of them singletons. This clonotype has at least ten counts. Antigen specificity is unknown. Sample: blood. This TCR came from a woman aged 25 to 45 with Graves' ophthalmopathy.

CDR3 in DNA: TGTGCCTGGAGCGACTCGAGGACCGGGGAGCTGTTTTTT. It yields the protein CAWSDSRTGELFF. The chain links TRBV30 to TRBJ2-2; the D is unclear. The germline V gene has CDR1 GTSNPN and CDR2 SVGIG (reference sequence). V was cut by 3 bases and J by 5 bases, with 10 bases left in between. The CDR3 runs to 13 residues.